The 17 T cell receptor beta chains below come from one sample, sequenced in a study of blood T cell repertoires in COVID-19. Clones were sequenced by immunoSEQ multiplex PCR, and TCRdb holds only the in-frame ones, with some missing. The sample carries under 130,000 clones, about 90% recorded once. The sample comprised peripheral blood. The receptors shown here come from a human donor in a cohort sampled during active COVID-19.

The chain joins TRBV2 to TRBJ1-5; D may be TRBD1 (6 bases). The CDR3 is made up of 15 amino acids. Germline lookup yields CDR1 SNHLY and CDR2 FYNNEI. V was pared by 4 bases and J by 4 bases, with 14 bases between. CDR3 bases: TGTGCCAGCAGTGGTTATGGACAGTCTAATCAGCCCCAGCATTTT. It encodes CASSGYGQSNQPQHF. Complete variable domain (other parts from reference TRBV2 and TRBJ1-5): EPEVTQTPSHQVTQMGQEVILRCVPISNHLYFYWYRQILGQKVEFLVSFYNNEISEKSEIFDDQFSVERPDGSNFTLKIRSTKLEDSAMYFCASSGYGQSNQPQHFGDGTRLSIL.

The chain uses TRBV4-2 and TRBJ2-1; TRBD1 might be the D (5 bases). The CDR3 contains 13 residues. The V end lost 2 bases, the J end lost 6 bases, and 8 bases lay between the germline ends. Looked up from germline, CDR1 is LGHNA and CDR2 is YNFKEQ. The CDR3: CASSQSQGNEQFF. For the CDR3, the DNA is TGTGCCAGCAGCCAATCCCAGGGCAATGAGCAGTTCTTC.

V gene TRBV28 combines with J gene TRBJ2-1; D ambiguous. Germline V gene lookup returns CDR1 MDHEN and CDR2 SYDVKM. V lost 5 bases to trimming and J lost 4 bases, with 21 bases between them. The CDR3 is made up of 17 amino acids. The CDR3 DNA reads TGTGCCAGCAGTACCCCCCGCGCAGGCGCCCTTTACAATGAGCAGTTCTTC. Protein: CASSTPRAGALYNEQFF.

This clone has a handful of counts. This chain's CDR3 is CASSWLGSGGDEQFF. The CDR3 DNA follows: TGTGCCAGCAGCTGGCTTGGATCGGGAGGGGATGAGCAGTTCTTC. The genes are TRBV11-1 and TRBJ2-1; the match to TRBD2 covers 8 bases. Looked up from germline, CDR1 is SGHAT and CDR2 is FQDESV (reference sequence). The CDR3 contains 15 residues. V lost 4 bases and J lost 8; bases outside the gene matches: 10.

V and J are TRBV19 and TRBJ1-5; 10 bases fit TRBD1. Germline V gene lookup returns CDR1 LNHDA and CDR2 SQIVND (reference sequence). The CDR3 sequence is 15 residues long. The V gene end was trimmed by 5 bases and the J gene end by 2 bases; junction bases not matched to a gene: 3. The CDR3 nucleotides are TGTGCCAGTAGTTTCGGGACAGGGGGCAATCAGCCCCAGCATTTT. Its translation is CASSFGTGGNQPQHF.

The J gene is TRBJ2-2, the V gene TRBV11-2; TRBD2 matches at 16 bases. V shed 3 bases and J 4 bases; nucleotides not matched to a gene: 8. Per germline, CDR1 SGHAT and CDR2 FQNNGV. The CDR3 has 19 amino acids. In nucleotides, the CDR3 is TGTGCCAGCAGCTTCGGGGGACTAGCGGGAGGGCGTGGCACCGGGGAGCTGTTTTTT. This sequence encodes CASSFGGLAGGRGTGELFF.

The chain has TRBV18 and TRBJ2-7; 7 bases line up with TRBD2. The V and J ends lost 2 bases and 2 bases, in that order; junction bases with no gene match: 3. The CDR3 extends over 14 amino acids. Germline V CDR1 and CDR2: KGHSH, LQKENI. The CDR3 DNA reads TGTGCCAGCTCACCAGGGAGGGAACCCTACGAGCAGTACTTC. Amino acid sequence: CASSPGREPYEQYF.

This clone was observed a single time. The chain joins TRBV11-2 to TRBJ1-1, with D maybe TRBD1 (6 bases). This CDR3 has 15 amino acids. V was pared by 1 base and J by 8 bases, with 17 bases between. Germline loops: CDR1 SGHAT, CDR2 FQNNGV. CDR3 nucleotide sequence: TGTGCCAGCAGCTTAGTCGTCAGGGGCGCTGGGGAAGCTTTCTTT. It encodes CASSLVVRGAGEAFF.

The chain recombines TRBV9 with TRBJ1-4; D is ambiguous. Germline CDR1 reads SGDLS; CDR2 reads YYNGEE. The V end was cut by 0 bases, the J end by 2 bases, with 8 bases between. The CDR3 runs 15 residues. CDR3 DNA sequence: TGTGCCAGCAGCGTAGGTATGGGCACTAATGAAAAACTGTTTTTT. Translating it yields CASSVGMGTNEKLFF.

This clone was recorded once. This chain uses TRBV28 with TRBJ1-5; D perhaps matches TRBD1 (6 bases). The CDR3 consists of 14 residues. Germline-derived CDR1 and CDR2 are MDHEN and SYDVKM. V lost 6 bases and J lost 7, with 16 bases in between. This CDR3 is CASSFLQGRQPQHF. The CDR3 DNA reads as TGTGCCAGCAGCTTCCTACAGGGACGACAGCCCCAGCATTTT. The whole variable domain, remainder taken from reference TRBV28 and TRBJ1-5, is DVKVTQSSRYLVKRTGEKVFLECVQDMDHENMFWYRQDPGLGLRLIYFSYDVKMKEKGDIPEGYSVSREKKERFSLILESASTNQTSMYLCASSFLQGRQPQHFGDGTRLSIL.

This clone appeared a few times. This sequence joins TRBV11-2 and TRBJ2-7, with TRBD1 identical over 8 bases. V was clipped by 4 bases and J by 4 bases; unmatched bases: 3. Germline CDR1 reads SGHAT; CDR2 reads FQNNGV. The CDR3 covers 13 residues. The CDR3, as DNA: TGTGCCAGCAGCTCCGGGACAGGATACGAGCAGTACTTC. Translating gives CASSSGTGYEQYF.

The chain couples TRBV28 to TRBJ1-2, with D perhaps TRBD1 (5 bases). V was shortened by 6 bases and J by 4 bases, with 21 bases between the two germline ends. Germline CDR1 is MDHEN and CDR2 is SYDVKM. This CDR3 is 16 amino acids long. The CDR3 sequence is CASSQNGRGGGYGYTF. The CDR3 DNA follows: TGTGCCAGCAGCCAAAACGGGCGGGGGGGTGGCTATGGCTACACCTTC.

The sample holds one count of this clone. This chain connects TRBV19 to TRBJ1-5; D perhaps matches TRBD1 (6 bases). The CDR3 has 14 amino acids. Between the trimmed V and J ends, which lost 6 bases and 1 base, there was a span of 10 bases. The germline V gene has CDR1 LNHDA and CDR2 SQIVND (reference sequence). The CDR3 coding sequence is TGTGCCAGTAGCCCGGGACACAGCAATCAGCCCCAGCATTTT. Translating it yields CASSPGHSNQPQHF.

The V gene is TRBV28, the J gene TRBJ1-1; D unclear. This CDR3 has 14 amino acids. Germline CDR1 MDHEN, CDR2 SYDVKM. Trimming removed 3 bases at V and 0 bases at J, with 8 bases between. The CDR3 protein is CASSFRVVNTEAFF. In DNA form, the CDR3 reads TGTGCCAGCAGTTTCCGGGTAGTGAACACTGAAGCTTTCTTT.

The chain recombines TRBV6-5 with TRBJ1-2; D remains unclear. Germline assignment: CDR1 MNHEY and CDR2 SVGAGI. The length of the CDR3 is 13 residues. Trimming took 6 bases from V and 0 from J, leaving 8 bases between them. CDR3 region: CASRVPANYGYTF. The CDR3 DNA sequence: TGTGCCAGCAGAGTGCCGGCTAACTATGGCTACACCTTC.

CDR3 DNA: TGTGCCAGCAGCTATGCCGAGACAGGGCTAAAAAAACTGTTTTTT. Protein sequence: CASSYAETGLKKLFF. The rearrangement joins TRBV11-2 to TRBJ1-4; 7 bases fit TRBD1. The CDR3 covers 15 residues. The germline V gene encodes CDR1 SGHAT and CDR2 FQNNGV. V shed 4 bases and J 9 bases; nucleotides not matched to a gene: 11. Together with reference TRBV11-2 and TRBJ1-4, the CDR3 gives the full variable domain: EAGVAQSPRYKIIEKRQSVAFWCNPISGHATLYWYQQILGQGPKLLIQFQNNGVVDDSQLPKDRFSAERLKGVDSTLKIQPAKLEDSAVYLCASSYAETGLKKLFFGSGTQLSVL.

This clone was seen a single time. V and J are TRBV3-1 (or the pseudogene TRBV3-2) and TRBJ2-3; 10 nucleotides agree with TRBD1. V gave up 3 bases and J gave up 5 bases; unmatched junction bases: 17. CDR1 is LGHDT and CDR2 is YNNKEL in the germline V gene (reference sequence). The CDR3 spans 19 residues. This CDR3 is CASSHPGQGSVAFRDTQYF. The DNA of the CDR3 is TGTGCCAGCAGCCACCCGGGACAGGGGTCTGTTGCGTTTCGAGATACGCAGTATTTT.